Listed here are 15 T cell receptor beta chains from one sample, sequenced in a study of T cell responses to AZD1222 COVID-19 vaccine. Data came from immunoSEQ multiplex PCR; TCRdb stores just in-frame clones and leaves some out. The table has about 160,000 clones, under 95% seen once; the top ten hold over 4.5%. The starting material was peripheral blood, obtained 28 days after the second AZD1222 dose. Receptors were obtained from an adult who received the AZD1222 COVID-19 vaccine.

The chain employs TRBV27 and TRBJ2-3, with 7 bases aligning to TRBD1. CDR1 is MNHEY, CDR2 SMNVEV, per germline (reference sequence). V lost 0 bases, J lost 4 bases, and 4 bases stayed unmatched. This CDR3 is built from 15 residues. The CDR3 sequence: CASSLSGGEADTQYF. The CDR3 DNA reads TGTGCCAGCAGTTTATCAGGGGGCGAGGCAGATACGCAGTATTTT.

V usage is TRBV7-9 and J usage is TRBJ1-1, with D unclear. V was shortened by 5 bases and J by 5 bases, with 9 bases between the two germline ends. The germline V gene encodes CDR1 SEHNR and CDR2 FQNEAQ (reference sequence). CDR3 size: 12 residues. The CDR3 sequence: CASSAGRTEAFF. CDR3 sequence (DNA): TGTGCCAGCAGCGCCGGCCGGACTGAAGCTTTCTTT.

The chain uses TRBV5-1 and TRBJ2-7; TRBD1 aligns across 10 bases. The V and J ends lost 0 bases and 1 base, in that order; junction bases with no gene match: 7. The germline V gene has CDR1 SGHRS and CDR2 YFSETQ. CDR3 length: 17 amino acids. The CDR3 sequence: CASSLVLGDRGSYEQYF. The DNA for the CDR3 is TGCGCCAGCAGCTTGGTACTGGGGGACAGGGGTTCCTACGAGCAGTACTTC.

The chain carries TRBV2 and TRBJ2-7, with a weak D call TRBD2 (6 bases). Trimming took 6 bases from V and 6 from J, leaving 18 bases between them. This CDR3 contains 14 residues. Germline V gene lookup returns CDR1 SNHLY and CDR2 FYNNEI. The CDR3: CASSWNGGESEQYF. CDR3 in DNA: TGTGCCAGCAGCTGGAATGGAGGGGAAAGCGAGCAGTACTTC.

This clone was counted a few times. V is TRBV5-1 and J is TRBJ1-1; D may be TRBD1 (6 bases). The ends were cut back, 2 bases at V and 1 base at J, with 9 bases in the middle. The CDR3 runs to 14 residues. Germline V gives CDR1 SGHRS, CDR2 YFSETQ. DNA of the CDR3: TGCGCCAGCAGCTTTCCGGGACAGAACACTGAAGCTTTCTTT. Protein product: CASSFPGQNTEAFF.

The rearrangement uses TRBV7-2 and TRBJ2-5; D unresolved. Germline lookup yields CDR1 SGHTA and CDR2 FQGNSA. This CDR3 has 13 amino acids. Trimming shortened V by 0 bases and J by 4 bases, and 6 bases separated the two germline ends. In nucleotides, the CDR3 is TGTGCCAGCAGCTTAGCCAACGGAGAGACCCAGTACTTC. Amino acid sequence: CASSLANGETQYF.

The chain combines TRBV28 with TRBJ2-2; no reliable D call. V was clipped by 5 bases and J by 4 bases, with 5 bases between them. This CDR3 has 12 amino acids. From germline, CDR1 is MDHEN and CDR2 SYDVKM. CDR3 loop: CASSSATGELFF. CDR3 bases: TGTGCCAGCAGTAGTGCCACCGGGGAGCTGTTTTTT.

A single count supports this clone. Written as DNA, the CDR3 is TGTGCCAGCTCACCATCCTTACCGTCCACCGGGGAGCTGTTTTTT. Its protein product is CASSPSLPSTGELFF. V and J are TRBV18 and TRBJ2-2, with D unclear. CDR1 is KGHSH and CDR2 is LQKENI in the germline V gene. The V gene lost 2 bases and the J gene lost 4 bases, with 11 bases spanning the gap. The CDR3 covers 15 residues.

V and J are TRBV10-3 and TRBJ2-7; no firm D call. Germline values: CDR1 ENHRY, CDR2 SYGVKD. Trimming left V 2 bases short and J 0 bases short, with 8 bases between. This CDR3 region has 14 residues. CDR3 sequence: CAISEGTRSYEQYF. CDR3 sequence (DNA): TGTGCCATCAGTGAGGGCACCCGCTCCTACGAGCAGTACTTC.

V is TRBV28 and J is TRBJ1-2, with no clear D. Germline V gives CDR1 MDHEN, CDR2 SYDVKM. The V end lost 2 bases, the J end lost 4 bases, and 8 bases lay between the germline ends. This CDR3 comprises 13 residues. As DNA, the CDR3 is TGTGCCAGCAGTTTAAAGGGCACCTATGGCTACACCTTC. This sequence encodes CASSLKGTYGYTF.

V gene TRBV6-5 combines with J gene TRBJ2-2, with TRBD1 matching over 7 bases. CDR1 and CDR2 (germline): MNHEY, SVGAGI. The J segment lost 1 base and the V segment lost 5 bases, leaving 4 bases of the junction unmatched. CDR3 length equals 15 residues. CDR3 DNA sequence: TGTGCCAGCAGTCGTAGGACAGGGAACACCGGGGAGCTGTTTTTT. This gives the protein CASSRRTGNTGELFF.

This clone was counted only a few times. The V call is TRBV7-4, the J call TRBJ2-7; D gene ambiguous. The length of the CDR3 is 16 residues. Germline CDR1 is SGHVT and CDR2 is SQSDAQ. The V gene lost 1 base and the J gene lost 1 base, with 14 bases spanning the gap. In DNA, the CDR3 is TGTGCCAGCAGCTTAGAGTTGCCAGGCGCTTCCTACGAGCAGTACTTC. Translating it yields CASSLELPGASYEQYF.

The rearrangement links TRBV5-1 to TRBJ1-5; TRBD1 is a possible D gene (6 bases). The CDR3 is 16 amino acids. Trimming stripped 5 bases from V and 3 bases from J, with 18 bases between. Germline assignment: CDR1 SGHRS and CDR2 YFSETQ. The CDR3 sequence is CASRGGQGGTNQPQHF. The CDR3 DNA follows: TGCGCCAGCAGAGGAGGTCAAGGGGGGACCAATCAGCCCCAGCATTTT.

With regard to this clone: Different DNA sequences within this sample yield the same CDR3. The chain carries TRBV6-5 and TRBJ1-5; the D is unclear. Germline values: CDR1 MNHEY, CDR2 SVGAGI. With 7 bases removed from V and 7 bases from J, the gap between germline ends came to 14 bases. This CDR3 contains 13 residues. CDR3: CASNLNGRQPQHF. In DNA, the CDR3 is TGTGCCAGCAACTTGAACGGGCGACAGCCCCAGCATTTT.

This clone was picked up a small number of times. The CDR3, as DNA: TGCGCCAGCAGTGAGACAGGGGGAACTGAAGCTTTCTTT. Protein: CASSETGGTEAFF. The chain uses TRBV10-2 and TRBJ1-1, with TRBD1 matching over 8 bases. Unmatched junction bases numbered 1, after V lost 2 bases and J lost 5 bases. The CDR3 runs to 13 residues. Per the germline V gene, CDR1 is WSHSY and CDR2 is SAAADI.